The T cell receptor beta chain under discussion was sequenced for a study of beta chain features in type 1 diabetes. The ends lost 4 bases at V and 4 bases at J; junction bases unmatched: 10. This CDR3 has 15 residues. Germline lookup yields CDR1 MNHNS and CDR2 SASEGT. TCRB transcripts that were expressed got sequenced, as all of the isolated RNA had been reverse transcribed. The method was immunoSEQ multiplex PCR; TCRdb's version includes in-frame clones alone and lacks a portion of them. This repertoire shows over 500,000 clones, 15% found once; its top ten account for around 0.095%. The table lists this clone with a few counts.

This TCR was sampled from a young man in good health. This chain uses TRBV6-1 with TRBJ2-7; 7 bases are shared with TRBD1. The sample was naive CD4+ T cells from blood. The CDR3 nucleotides are TGTGCCAGCAGTGCACTAGACAGGGCGGAATACGAGCAGTACTTC. It is translated as CASSALDRAEYEQYF.